The 6 T cell receptor beta chains below come from one sample, sequenced in a study of CD8 T cells in ankylosing spondylitis. In TCRdb, the 5' RACE reads were re-called with MiXCR into one record per CDR3 protein. The repertoire holds about 25,000 distinct CDR3 sequences, with under 3% as singletons. Sequencing was done on a sample of blood, either unsorted or a sorted T cell fraction (not recorded which). The receptors derive from a female donor with ankylosing spondylitis or in good health (not recorded which).

This clonotype came up many times. The rearrangement links TRBV9 to TRBJ2-2; no reliable D call. This CDR3 comprises 16 residues. V lost 2 bases and J lost 6, with 17 bases in between. Germline assignment: CDR1 SGDLS and CDR2 YYNGEE. DNA for the CDR3: TGTGCCAGCAGCGTGAACTCTTTGACAAGTCCCGGGGAGCTGTTTTTT. Residues: CASSVNSLTSPGELFF.

This clonotype has ten or more counts. V usage is TRBV9 and J usage is TRBJ2-5; D is unresolved. The CDR3 sequence is 13 residues long. The germline V gene encodes CDR1 SGDLS and CDR2 YYNGEE. V gave up 3 bases and J gave up 0 bases, with 6 bases separating them. The CDR3 DNA reads as TGTGCCAGCAGCGGACCAAACCAAGAGACCCAGTACTTC. Translated, it gives CASSGPNQETQYF.

This clonotype has a count of ten or more. The CDR3 is CASSKQTGGSGANVLTF. The CDR3 DNA sequence: TGTGCCAGCAGCAAACAGACAGGGGGTTCTGGGGCCAACGTCCTGACTTTC. The chain has TRBV9 and TRBJ2-6, with TRBD1 matching 9 bases. J was trimmed by 1 base and V by 4 bases; bases with no gene match: 6. The CDR3 loop spans 17 amino acids. Germline loops: CDR1 SGDLS, CDR2 YYNGEE.

The sample holds many counts of this clonotype. The CDR3 nucleotides are TGTGCCAGCAGCGTAACTGACAGATACAATCAGCCCCAGCATTTT. Translating it yields CASSVTDRYNQPQHF. V and J are TRBV9 and TRBJ1-5, with D possibly matching TRBD1 (5 bases). The germline CDR1 and CDR2 sequences are SGDLS and YYNGEE. Trimming shortened V by 1 base and J by 3 bases, and 11 bases separated the two germline ends. This CDR3 has 15 amino acids.

At least ten counts were recorded for this clonotype. The V gene is TRBV9, the J gene TRBJ2-3; no clear D gene. The CDR3 runs to 13 residues. In germline, CDR1 is SGDLS, CDR2 YYNGEE. Trimming took 2 bases from V and 4 from J, leaving 8 bases between them. The CDR3 here is CASSVGPPDTQYF. For the CDR3, the DNA is TGTGCCAGCAGCGTCGGACCCCCAGATACGCAGTATTTT.

This clonotype was observed many times. V gene TRBV9 combines with J gene TRBJ2-7; unclear D gene. V lost 2 bases and J 3 bases, leaving 15 bases between the germline ends. Germline V CDR1 and CDR2: SGDLS, YYNGEE. This CDR3 region has 15 residues. The CDR3 DNA reads TGTGCCAGCAGCGTCTCCCCGGCGGACGGCTACGAGCAGTACTTC. Amino acid sequence: CASSVSPADGYEQYF. The whole variable domain, filled in from reference TRBV9 and TRBJ2-7, reads DSGVTQTPKHLITATGQRVTLRCSPRSGDLSVYWYQQSLDQGLQFLIQYYNGEERAKGNILERFSAQQFPDLHSELNLSSLELGDSALYFCASSVSPADGYEQYFGPGTRLTVT.